One sample yielded the 17 T cell receptor beta chains listed below, sequenced in a study of T cells in Graves' hyperthyroidism and ophthalmopathy. Researchers took RNA transcripts and amplified the TCR beta CDR3 regions from them. A first-round RT-PCR of the TCR CDR3 used the HTBI primer set. TCRdb itself ran the multiplex PCR reads through MiXCR, one entry per CDR3 protein. The sample has 600,000 or so distinct CDR3 sequences, about 14% seen once; the top ten hold roughly 6.9%. Sequencing used blood. The origin of the receptors is a woman aged 18-30 years with Graves' ophthalmopathy.

The V call is TRBV20-1, the J call TRBJ1-2; D is unclear. From germline, CDR1 is DFQATT and CDR2 SNEGSKA (reference sequence). The V end lost 1 base, the J end lost 4 bases, and 22 bases lay between the germline ends. The CDR3 has 17 amino acids. CDR3 sequence reads: CSARGRRKIPLGYGYTF. The CDR3 DNA sequence: TGCAGTGCTAGAGGTCGGCGGAAAATCCCCTTGGGCTATGGCTACACCTTC.

This chain connects TRBV6-1 to TRBJ2-7, with D perhaps being TRBD1 or TRBD2 (5 bases each). Trimming stripped 6 bases from V and 0 bases from J, with 15 bases between. Looked up from germline, CDR1 is MNHNS and CDR2 is SASEGT. The CDR3 length is 15 residues. The CDR3 nucleotides read TGTGCCAGCAGGAAGGGGAGAGACAGCTCCTACGAGCAGTACTTC. The encoded protein is CASRKGRDSSYEQYF.

The chain employs TRBV3-1 and TRBJ2-4; the match to TRBD2 covers 7 bases. Germline loops: CDR1 LGHDT, CDR2 YNNKEL (reference sequence). V shed 2 bases and J 0 bases; nucleotides not matched to a gene: 4. The CDR3 contains 16 residues. The CDR3 bases are TGTGCCAGCAGCCAAAGCTCGGGGGGAGCCAAAAACATTCAGTACTTC. Its translation is CASSQSSGGAKNIQYF.

V and J are TRBV9 and TRBJ1-1, with D unclear. Germline CDR1 reads SGDLS; CDR2 reads YYNGEE. V was pared by 7 bases and J by 3 bases, with 16 bases between. The CDR3 sequence is 14 residues long. The CDR3 loop reads CASGQGSGDTEAFF. CDR3 DNA sequence: TGTGCCAGCGGGCAAGGGTCCGGGGACACTGAAGCTTTCTTT.

This clonotype is labeled medium-sized. The chain couples TRBV12-3 or TRBV12-4 to TRBJ1-2; D is uncertain. This CDR3 is built from 11 residues. V was clipped by 7 bases and J by 8 bases, with 11 bases between them. CDR3 bases: TGTGCCAGCACCTTGGGCGACGGCTACACCTTC. Its translation: CASTLGDGYTF.

This clonotype was seen at least ten times. The chain uses TRBV6-1 and TRBJ2-1; 13 nucleotides match TRBD2. V lost 5 bases, J lost 10 bases, and 8 bases stayed unmatched. CDR1 MNHNS and CDR2 SASEGT come from the germline V gene. The CDR3 has 15 amino acids. The CDR3 DNA is TGTGCCAGCAGTCACCGGACTAGCGGGAGAGGAGAGCAGTTCTTC. Protein sequence: CASSHRTSGRGEQFF.

This clonotype has at least ten counts. This chain joins TRBV29-1 and TRBJ1-1, with a weak D call TRBD1 (6 bases). Germline V CDR1 and CDR2: SQVTM, ANQGSEA. The CDR3 contains 13 residues. The chain's CDR3 is CSSQQGKGTEAFF. The CDR3 DNA reads as TGCAGTTCACAACAGGGAAAGGGGACTGAAGCTTTCTTT.

There are many counts of this clonotype. The rearrangement joins TRBV2 to TRBJ2-1; D is uncertain. The germline V gene has CDR1 SNHLY and CDR2 FYNNEI. Trimming took off 6 bases at V and 0 bases at J, with 6 bases between the two ends. This CDR3 comprises 13 residues. DNA of the CDR3: TGTGCCAGCAGGGGTAGCTCCTACAATGAGCAGTTCTTC. Residues: CASRGSSYNEQFF. Looking up the rest from reference TRBV2 and TRBJ2-1 gives the full variable domain: EPEVTQTPSHQVTQMGQEVILRCVPISNHLYFYWYRQILGQKVEFLVSFYNNEISEKSEIFDDQFSVERPDGSNFTLKIRSTKLEDSAMYFCASRGSSYNEQFFGPGTRLTVL.

This clonotype came up many times. CDR3 DNA sequence: TGTGCCAGCAGTCCGACAAGGGGGCCCTACGAGCAGTACTTC. Protein product: CASSPTRGPYEQYF. The chain employs TRBV9 and TRBJ2-7; the match to TRBD1 covers 7 bases. The V and J ends lost 5 bases and 2 bases, in that order; junction bases with no gene match: 7. There are 14 residues in the CDR3. Germline assignment: CDR1 SGDLS and CDR2 YYNGEE.

This clonotype occurred a few times. V is TRBV9 and J is TRBJ2-1; 8 nucleotides line up with TRBD2. The germline V gene has CDR1 SGDLS and CDR2 YYNGEE. Unmatched junction bases numbered 18, after V lost 1 base and J lost 9 bases. The CDR3 contains 18 residues. The DNA for the CDR3 is TGTGCCAGCAGCGTACGGGGGGGCCCCCAAGTTCGGAATTCTGAGCAGTTCTTC. It yields the protein CASSVRGGPQVRNSEQFF. Full variable domain (remainder filled in from reference TRBV9 and TRBJ2-1): DSGVTQTPKHLITATGQRVTLRCSPRSGDLSVYWYQQSLDQGLQFLIQYYNGEERAKGNILERFSAQQFPDLHSELNLSSLELGDSALYFCASSVRGGPQVRNSEQFFGPGTRLTVL.

The chain has TRBV7-9 and TRBJ2-1, with 7 nucleotides matching TRBD2. Germline V gene sequence: CDR1 SEHNR, CDR2 FQNEAQ (reference sequence). V shed 1 base and J 15 bases; nucleotides not matched to a gene: 9. The CDR3 loop spans 13 amino acids. The CDR3 region has the DNA TGTGCCAGCAGCTTAGGAACCGGGACTAAGGCGTTCTTC. Amino acids: CASSLGTGTKAFF.

This clonotype was detected only a few times. This rearrangement joins TRBV9 to TRBJ2-3; TRBD2 aligns across 15 bases. This CDR3 is built from 17 residues. Trimming removed 3 bases from V and 3 bases from J; junction bases left unmatched: 5. Germline CDR1 is SGDLS and CDR2 is YYNGEE. The DNA for the CDR3 is TGTGCCAGCAGCGGCAGGACTAGCGGGAGGGCTACAGATACGCAGTATTTT. It specifies CASSGRTSGRATDTQYF.

This clonotype was observed at least ten times. V gene TRBV5-1 combines with J gene TRBJ1-2; D ambiguous. Trimming cost V 1 base and J 0 bases, with 10 bases left between them. Germline CDR1 and CDR2: SGHRS and YFSETQ. The CDR3 covers 15 residues. CDR3 coding DNA: TGCGCCAGCAGCTTGAGTGCTCAAGCTAACTATGGCTACACCTTC. This encodes CASSLSAQANYGYTF.

Many counts were recorded for this clonotype. The CDR3 here is CASSSFGRRVEQFF. CDR3 DNA sequence: TGTGCCAGCAGCTCCTTTGGACGTCGGGTTGAGCAGTTCTTC. The J gene is TRBJ2-1, the V gene TRBV13; D ambiguous. The CDR3 length is 14 residues. Germline V gene lookup returns CDR1 PRHDT and CDR2 FYEKMQ (reference sequence). V lost 4 bases to trimming and J lost 9 bases, with 16 bases between them.

V usage is TRBV4-2 and J usage is TRBJ2-3; 7 nucleotides agree with TRBD2. Germline V gene data show CDR1 as LGHNA and CDR2 as YNFKEQ. V trimming: 5 bases; J trimming: 2 bases; junction bases outside the gene matches: 13. The CDR3 loop spans 17 amino acids. This CDR3 reads CASSWEMRGGITDTQYF. The DNA of the CDR3 is TGTGCCAGCAGCTGGGAGATGAGGGGAGGGATCACAGATACGCAGTATTTT.

This clonotype has ten or more counts. The CDR3 spells CASSYRTNEKLFF. The CDR3 DNA reads as TGTGCCAGCAGTTACCGGACCAATGAAAAACTGTTTTTT. The chain links TRBV6-5 to TRBJ1-4, with D hard to call. Germline V gene sequence: CDR1 MNHEY, CDR2 SVGAGI. V was trimmed by 2 bases and J by 5 bases, leaving 6 bases between them. The CDR3 covers 13 residues.

The gene calls are TRBV20-1 and TRBJ2-2; 8 bases fit TRBD2. The ends lost 3 bases at V and 5 bases at J; junction bases unmatched: 8. CDR1 and CDR2 from the germline V gene are DFQATT and SNEGSKA (reference sequence). The length of the CDR3 is 15 residues. The chain's CDR3 is CSARSSGGRTGELFF. The CDR3 DNA sequence: TGCAGTGCTAGGTCTTCGGGGGGGCGGACCGGGGAGCTGTTTTTT.